Listed below are T cell receptor beta chains from one sample, sequenced in a study of T cells after yellow fever vaccination. TCRdb fed the 5' RACE reads into MiXCR, producing one record per CDR3 protein. The data show under 400,000 distinct CDR3 sequences, more than 9% seen once. Source: PBMCs, taken on the day of the first yellow fever vaccination. These receptors all come from a man younger than 35 who received the YFV17D yellow fever vaccine. CDR3s include the opening cysteine and the closing phenylalanine or tryptophan. Each record gives: clone size, J gene, D gene, V gene, CDR3 DNA, CDR3 protein. The D gene is left open where the match is weak. Expanded clones are given a class, and other clones once, few, many or no size at all.

few,TRBJ2-3,-,TRBV13,TGTGCCAGCAGCTTTACCTATACAGATACGCAGTATTTT,CASSFTYTDTQYF
few,TRBJ1-3,-,TRBV18,TGTGCCAGCTCACCCCGGGAGAATGGAAACACCATATATTTT,CASSPRENGNTIYF
many,TRBJ2-4,-,TRBV6-2/TRBV6-3,TGTGCCAGCAGTTCAATAGTATACCGGGACTCTCAGTACTTC,CASSSIVYRDSQYF
few,TRBJ2-7,TRBD2,TRBV4-2,TGTGCCAGCAGCCAAGAAGCGGGGGGCTTTTACGAGCAGTACTTC,CASSQEAGGFYEQYF
many,TRBJ1-2,-,TRBV20-1,TGCAGTGCTCGCGAGATTAACTATGGCTACACCTTC,CSAREINYGYTF
few,TRBJ2-7,-,TRBV20-1,TGCAGTTCCGGCGGCGGGGCCTACGAGCAGTACTTC,CSSGGGAYEQYF
many,TRBJ1-2,-,TRBV18,TGTGCCAGCTCACCTGGGCCGGCGACAGGAGGCTATGGCTACACCTTC,CASSPGPATGGYGYTF
few,TRBJ2-5,-,TRBV7-2,TGTGCCAGCAGCTTAGTAGGGAGGCAGCAAGAGACCCAGTACTTC,CASSLVGRQQETQYF
-,TRBJ1-5,-,TRBV6-5,TGTGCCAGCACCCCCAAAAGGAGAAATAGCAATCAGCCCCAGCATTTT,CASTPKRRNSNQPQHF
many,TRBJ1-3,-,TRBV6-5,TGTGCCAGCAGTTCCTCTGGGGCAGGAAACACCATATATTTT,CASSSSGAGNTIYF
few,TRBJ2-1,-,TRBV4-3,TGCGCCAGCAGCCAAGATAGAAGGGGCCCCATGAAGTTCTTC,CASSQDRRGPMKFF
few,TRBJ1-3,TRBD1,TRBV5-1,TGCGCCAGCAGCTTGGGTGACAGGGCGGACACCATATATTTT,CASSLGDRADTIYF
few,TRBJ1-1,-,TRBV2,TGTGCCAGCAGTGAGTGGGGAGCTTTCTTT,CASSEWGAFF
-,TRBJ2-1,-,TRBV5-1,TGCGCCAGCAGCTTTCCCCGGGATGAGCAGCTCTTC,CASSFPRDEQLF
-,TRBJ2-7,-,TRBV27,TGTGCCAGCGCATCCGGGGTTACCTACGAGCAGTACTTC,CASASGVTYEQYF
-,TRBJ2-6,-,TRBV3-1,TGTGCCAGCAGCTTCGGACGGAACTCTGGGGCCAACGTCCTGACTTTC,CASSFGRNSGANVLTF
-,TRBJ1-4,TRBD1,TRBV11-1,TGTGCCAGCAGCCGACGGGACAGGAATGAAAAACTGTTTTTT,CASSRRDRNEKLFF
-,TRBJ1-5,TRBD1,TRBV4-1,TGCGCCAGCAACCAAGTGGGACAGGGTGGTCAGCCCCAGCATTTT,CASNQVGQGGQPQHF
few,TRBJ1-2,-,TRBV7-2,TGTGCCAGCAGCTTACTGGGGGAGAGCCTTAACTATGGCTACACCTTC,CASSLLGESLNYGYTF
-,TRBJ2-5,TRBD2,TRBV7-2,TGTGCCAGCAGCTACCAAGGGACTAGCGGGGGGGCCGGGACCCAGTACTTC,CASSYQGTSGGAGTQYF
many,TRBJ1-2,-,TRBV4-3,TGCGCCAGCAGCCAAGGGGGGGGGAATCCTAACTATGGCTACACCTTC,CASSQGGGNPNYGYTF
-,TRBJ2-2,TRBD1,TRBV6-1,TGTGCCAGCAACCCTGACCCGGGCAGGGGGCATCTCGGGGAGCTGTTTTTT,CASNPDPGRGHLGELFF
-,TRBJ2-2,-,TRBV6-5,TGTGCCAGCAGTTACGGGTCGACTCGGGCCGGGGAGCTGTTTTTT,CASSYGSTRAGELFF
few,TRBJ2-1,-,TRBV6-2/TRBV6-3,TGTGCCAGCAGTTACGACAGCAAGCAGTTCTTC,CASSYDSKQFF